What follows are 30 T cell receptor beta chains derived from one specimen sequenced in a study of CD8 T cells in ankylosing spondylitis. Study findings and constraints: Typical of ankylosing spondylitis blood, it appeared, was a TCR beta motif of fewer than ten highly homologous variants.

Using its own MiXCR run on the 5' RACE reads, TCRdb lists one record per CDR3 protein. The data show hundreds of thousands of distinct CDR3 sequences, about an eighth seen once. The antigens these receptors bind are not known. Sequenced material: blood, either unsorted or a sorted T cell fraction (not recorded which). The origin of the receptors is a male donor with ankylosing spondylitis.

This clonotype was detected ten times or more. This chain links TRBV7-2 with TRBJ1-1, with D tentatively TRBD1 (5 bases). This CDR3 has 13 residues. V was trimmed by 5 bases and J by 11 bases, leaving 18 bases between them. Germline CDR1 SGHTA, CDR2 FQGNSA. This CDR3 is CASSPGGSNRAFF. The CDR3 DNA follows: TGTGCCAGCAGCCCCGGTGGCTCAAACAGGGCTTTCTTT.

This clonotype was seen repeatedly, ten times or more. V and J are TRBV12-3 or TRBV12-4 and TRBJ2-6; D is undetermined. This CDR3 is 15 amino acids long. The V and J ends lost 5 bases and 4 bases respectively, with 12 bases between them. CDR3 coding DNA: TGTGCCAGCAGTGTACAAGTGGGGGGGGCCAACGTCCTGACTTTC. Protein: CASSVQVGGANVLTF.

The sample holds a few counts of this clonotype. The chain recombines TRBV5-1 with TRBJ2-1; 8 nucleotides agree with TRBD2. CDR1 and CDR2 from the germline V gene are SGHRS and YFSETQ. Trimming removed 4 bases from V and 7 bases from J; junction bases left unmatched: 7. This CDR3 has 14 residues. CDR3 in amino acids: CASSPGGAWNEQFF. As DNA, the CDR3 is TGCGCCAGCAGCCCCGGGGGGGCTTGGAATGAGCAGTTCTTC.

In this sample, this clonotype turned up a few times. This sequence joins TRBV7-2 and TRBJ2-3; 9 positions agree with TRBD2. In germline, CDR1 is SGHTA, CDR2 FQGNSA. Trimming at V came to 4 bases and at J to 7 bases, leaving 9 bases not matched to a gene. This CDR3 has 15 residues. The CDR3 loop is CASSSPGAGGHTQYF. DNA of the CDR3: TGTGCCAGCAGCTCCCCTGGAGCGGGAGGACATACGCAGTATTTT.

This clonotype has just a few counts. The rearrangement joins TRBV28 to TRBJ1-4; D is perhaps TRBD1 (5 bases). Trimming took off 3 bases at V and 11 bases at J, with 10 bases between the two ends. The CDR3 extends over 12 amino acids. Germline assignment: CDR1 MDHEN and CDR2 SYDVKM. In DNA, the CDR3 is TGTGCCAGCAGTTTGCCAGGGTGGAAACTGTTTTTT. It translates to CASSLPGWKLFF. The full variable domain, rest sourced from reference TRBV28 and TRBJ1-4, is DVKVTQSSRYLVKRTGEKVFLECVQDMDHENMFWYRQDPGLGLRLIYFSYDVKMKEKGDIPEGYSVSREKKERFSLILESASTNQTSMYLCASSLPGWKLFFGSGTQLSVL.

The rearrangement links TRBV6-2 or TRBV6-3 to TRBJ1-1; D is perhaps TRBD1 (6 bases). The ends were cut back, 5 bases at V and 1 base at J, with 17 bases in the middle. The CDR3 spans 16 residues. Looked up from germline, CDR1 is MNHEY and CDR2 is SVGEGT. The CDR3 DNA reads TGTGCCAGCAGTAAAAATCCGGGACACACGAACACTGAAGCTTTCTTT. Its translation is CASSKNPGHTNTEAFF.

Ten or more counts support this clonotype. The chain couples TRBV28 to TRBJ2-3; D perhaps matches TRBD2 (5 bases). V was shortened by 3 bases and J by 1 base, with 17 bases between the two germline ends. The CDR3 length is 17 residues. The germline gives CDR1 MDHEN, CDR2 SYDVKM. The DNA for the CDR3 is TGTGCCAGCAGTTTTTCCGGACTCCTACGGGGCACAGATACGCAGTATTTT. It codes for CASSFSGLLRGTDTQYF.

The gene calls are TRBV11-2 and TRBJ2-1; D is ambiguous. Germline CDR1 is SGHAT and CDR2 is FQNNGV. The V end lost 2 bases, the J end lost 0 bases, and 11 bases lay between the germline ends. This CDR3 comprises 16 residues. The CDR3 loop reads CASSLSTPSSYNEQFF. For the CDR3, the DNA is TGTGCCAGCAGCTTAAGCACGCCGAGCTCCTACAATGAGCAGTTCTTC.

This clonotype appeared a few times. CDR3 sequence: CSARDLRQLETQYF. The CDR3 DNA is TGCAGTGCTAGAGATCTACGGCAGTTGGAGACCCAGTACTTC. This chain joins TRBV20-1 and TRBJ2-5; unclear D gene. Trimming cost V 0 bases and J 5 bases, with 13 bases left between them. Germline assignment: CDR1 DFQATT and CDR2 SNEGSKA (reference sequence). The length of the CDR3 is 14 residues.

This clonotype was detected a few times. The chain joins TRBV6-5 to TRBJ1-3, with TRBD1 as a possible D gene (5 bases). The germline V gene encodes CDR1 MNHEY and CDR2 SVGAGI. V was shortened by 0 bases and J by 4 bases, with 13 bases between the two germline ends. The CDR3 is 16 amino acids. DNA of the CDR3: TGTGCCAGCAGTTACTCTCCCGGGACTGAAGGAAACACCATATATTTT. Its translation: CASSYSPGTEGNTIYF.

This clonotype occurred a few times. V and J are TRBV28 and TRBJ2-7; D remains unclear. The germline V and J ends were trimmed by 6 bases and 5 bases, with 14 bases remaining between them. Germline V gene data show CDR1 as MDHEN and CDR2 as SYDVKM. This CDR3 is 13 amino acids long. CDR3 region: CASSSPTSNEQYF. The CDR3 DNA sequence: TGTGCCAGCAGCTCCCCAACTTCGAACGAGCAGTACTTC. Based on the CDR3 plus reference TRBV28 and TRBJ2-7, the full variable domain is DVKVTQSSRYLVKRTGEKVFLECVQDMDHENMFWYRQDPGLGLRLIYFSYDVKMKEKGDIPEGYSVSREKKERFSLILESASTNQTSMYLCASSSPTSNEQYFGPGTRLTVT.

This clonotype was observed many times. V gene TRBV7-6 combines with J gene TRBJ2-3, with a possible D match to TRBD2 (7 bases). The CDR3 has 15 residues. V dropped 5 bases and J dropped 6 bases, with 18 bases sitting between them. CDR1 SGHVS and CDR2 FNYEAQ come from the germline V gene. In nucleotides, the CDR3 is TGTGCCAGCAGCCGCGGGGGCCAACCTTCGGATACGCAGTATTTT. This gives the protein CASSRGGQPSDTQYF. The whole variable domain, remainder taken from reference TRBV7-6 and TRBJ2-3, is GAGVSQSPRYKVTKRGQDVALRCDPISGHVSLYWYRQALGQGPEFLTYFNYEAQQDKSGLPNDRFSAERPEGSISTLTIQRTEQRDSAMYRCASSRGGQPSDTQYFGPGTRLTVL.

In its sample, this clonotype was seen a few times. CDR3: CASSFWAGQAFF. The CDR3 nucleotides read TGCGCCAGCAGCTTCTGGGCAGGCCAAGCTTTCTTT. V and J are TRBV5-1 and TRBJ1-1; no clear D gene. Trimming removed 2 bases at V and 9 bases at J, with 11 bases between. The CDR3 loop spans 12 amino acids. The germline CDR1 and CDR2 sequences are SGHRS and YFSETQ.

This clonotype occurred a few times. The chain links TRBV4-3 to TRBJ1-6; a possible D gene is TRBD1 (6 bases). The CDR3 runs to 17 residues. Germline V gene data show CDR1 as LGHNA and CDR2 as YSLEER. Trimming removed 5 bases from V and 0 bases from J, with 14 bases in between. The CDR3 coding sequence is TGCGCCAGCAGCTACGGACAGCCTAGCTCCTATAATTCACCCCTCCACTTT. As protein: CASSYGQPSSYNSPLHF.

This clonotype was seen a few times. The chain combines TRBV7-2 with TRBJ2-1; D call uncertain. Germline CDR1 is SGHTA and CDR2 is FQGNSA. Trimming removed 2 bases from V and 2 bases from J, with 10 bases in between. The CDR3 is 15 residues long. As DNA, the CDR3 is TGTGCCAGCAGCTTAAATTGGGCCCCCTACAATGAGCAGTTCTTC. Translated: CASSLNWAPYNEQFF.

The rearrangement joins TRBV20-1 to TRBJ2-7; D unclear. The V gene lost 6 bases and the J gene lost 6 bases, with 12 bases spanning the gap. The V gene's germline CDR1 is DFQATT and CDR2 SNEGSKA (reference sequence). The CDR3 contains 11 residues. CDR3 residues: CSAKPEPEQYF. CDR3 nucleotides: TGCAGTGCCAAGCCAGAGCCCGAGCAGTACTTC.

This clonotype was picked up many times. The chain has TRBV7-2 and TRBJ2-1; D is undetermined. The CDR3 loop spans 14 amino acids. Trimming pared 1 base from V and 4 bases from J, leaving 8 bases between. Germline values: CDR1 SGHTA, CDR2 FQGNSA. In DNA, the CDR3 is TGTGCCAGCAGCTTAGTTCCTAGTTACAATGAGCAGTTCTTC. As protein: CASSLVPSYNEQFF.

The table lists this clonotype with many counts. The chain recombines TRBV6-1 with TRBJ1-5; D unresolved. The CDR3 loop spans 15 amino acids. Germline CDR1 MNHNS, CDR2 SASEGT. Trimming shortened V by 2 bases and J by 5 bases, and 13 bases separated the two germline ends. The CDR3 coding sequence is TGTGCCAGCAGTGAAAGAAGGGCAGTTGATCAGCCCCAGCATTTT. This encodes CASSERRAVDQPQHF.

The chain joins TRBV6-5 to TRBJ2-5; 15 bases line up with TRBD2. Trimming removed 0 bases from V and 5 bases from J; junction bases left unmatched: 10. The CDR3 covers 19 residues. Per the germline V gene, CDR1 is MNHEY and CDR2 is SVGAGI. For the CDR3, the DNA is TGTGCCAGCAGTTACTCGCCCTGGACTAGCGGGGGGGGATTTGAGACCCAGTACTTC. Its protein product is CASSYSPWTSGGGFETQYF.

In this sample, this clonotype turned up a few times. The rearrangement uses TRBV5-1 and TRBJ2-5; TRBD1 aligns across 9 bases. The trim removed 4 bases at V and 4 bases at J, leaving 5 bases unmatched. The CDR3 has 14 amino acids. Germline assignment: CDR1 SGHRS and CDR2 YFSETQ. DNA for the CDR3: TGCGCCAGCAGCATAGCGGACAGGGGAGAGACCCAGTACTTC. Translated: CASSIADRGETQYF.

The genes are TRBV7-9 and TRBJ1-6; 12 bases are shared with TRBD1. The CDR3 sequence is 16 residues long. Germline CDR1 SEHNR, CDR2 FQNEAQ (reference sequence). Unmatched junction bases numbered 8, after V lost 5 bases and J lost 9 bases. CDR3 loop: CASSAWDRGHRSPLHF. In DNA, the CDR3 is TGTGCCAGCAGCGCGTGGGACAGGGGGCACCGTTCACCCCTCCACTTT. Looking up the rest from reference TRBV7-9 and TRBJ1-6 gives the full variable domain: DTGVSQNPRHKITKRGQNVTFRCDPISEHNRLYWYRQTLGQGPEFLTYFQNEAQLEKSRLLSDRFSAERPKGSFSTLEIQRTEQGDSAMYLCASSAWDRGHRSPLHFGNGTRLTVT.

This rearrangement joins TRBV20-1 to TRBJ2-5; the D call may be TRBD1 or TRBD2 (5 bases each). V lost 3 bases to trimming and J lost 14 bases, with 16 bases between them. This CDR3 has 11 amino acids. Per germline, CDR1 DFQATT and CDR2 SNEGSKA (reference sequence). For the CDR3, the DNA is TGCAGTGCTAGCCGCGACCGGGACCTATACTTC. It encodes CSASRDRDLYF.

This chain joins TRBV20-1 and TRBJ2-3; the D is unclear. CDR3 length equals 15 residues. V was shortened by 3 bases and J by 8 bases, with 21 bases between the two germline ends. Per germline, CDR1 DFQATT and CDR2 SNEGSKA (reference sequence). CDR3 sequence (DNA): TGCAGTGCTAGTAGAGCTTGGGTAGCCCACATTACGCAGTATTTT. Protein sequence: CSASRAWVAHITQYF.

V usage is TRBV2 and J usage is TRBJ2-3, with D hard to call. V lost 4 bases, J lost 2 bases, and 4 bases lay in between. Germline-derived CDR1 and CDR2 are SNHLY and FYNNEI. This CDR3 comprises 12 residues. CDR3: CASSANTDTQYF. CDR3 nucleotides: TGTGCCAGCAGTGCGAACACAGATACGCAGTATTTT. Combining the CDR3 with reference TRBV2 and TRBJ2-3 gives the whole variable domain EPEVTQTPSHQVTQMGQEVILRCVPISNHLYFYWYRQILGQKVEFLVSFYNNEISEKSEIFDDQFSVERPDGSNFTLKIRSTKLEDSAMYFCASSANTDTQYFGPGTRLTVL.

CDR3: CASSYLGRDGGYTF. DNA for the CDR3: TGTGCCAGCAGTTACTTGGGAAGGGACGGCGGCTACACCTTC. The genes are TRBV6-5 and TRBJ1-2; D possibly corresponds to TRBD1 (5 bases). Germline-derived CDR1 and CDR2 are MNHEY and SVGAGI. V shed 1 base and J shed 8 bases, with 14 bases lying between them. CDR3 length: 14 amino acids.

This clonotype was counted a few times. The CDR3 coding sequence is TGCAGTGCTTCGATAGCGGCGTCCTACGAGCAGTACTTC. Translated, it gives CSASIAASYEQYF. The rearrangement uses TRBV20-1 and TRBJ2-7; D possibly corresponds to TRBD2 (6 bases). Germline V gives CDR1 DFQATT, CDR2 SNEGSKA (reference sequence). Trimming cost V 5 bases and J 1 base, with 12 bases left between them. CDR3 length equals 13 residues.

This chain connects TRBV7-9 to TRBJ2-1; D is ambiguous. V was shortened by 5 bases and J by 4 bases, with 12 bases between the two germline ends. The CDR3 spans 14 residues. Germline CDR1 SEHNR, CDR2 FQNEAQ (reference sequence). The DNA for the CDR3 is TGTGCCAGCAGCACTTGGACCAAGTACAATGAGCAGTTCTTC. Protein product: CASSTWTKYNEQFF.

This clonotype appeared many times. The chain uses TRBV29-1 and TRBJ1-1, with 7 bases matching TRBD1. CDR1 is SQVTM, CDR2 ANQGSEA, per germline. V lost 6 bases and J lost 5; bases outside the gene matches: 18. The length of the CDR3 is 16 residues. CDR3 nucleotides: TGCAGCGTCCTTAAATCAGGGGGGGTGTTTGGTACTGAAGCTTTCTTT. This gives the protein CSVLKSGGVFGTEAFF.

The chain is built from TRBV10-3 and TRBJ2-1, with 9 nucleotides matching TRBD1. The CDR3 is 13 residues long. Trimming at V came to 7 bases and at J to 6 bases, leaving 4 bases not matched to a gene. Germline CDR1 ENHRY, CDR2 SYGVKD. CDR3 amino acids: CAITGQGRNEQFF. CDR3 sequence (DNA): TGTGCCATCACGGGACAGGGCCGCAATGAGCAGTTCTTC.

The CDR3: CASSSGQGGGETQYF. CDR3 nucleotide sequence: TGCGCCAGCAGCTCTGGACAGGGTGGCGGGGAGACCCAGTACTTC. The gene calls are TRBV5-1 and TRBJ2-5; 8 bases map to TRBD1. Trimming at V came to 3 bases and at J to 5 bases, leaving 9 bases not matched to a gene. CDR1 is SGHRS, CDR2 YFSETQ, per germline. The CDR3 is 15 residues long.